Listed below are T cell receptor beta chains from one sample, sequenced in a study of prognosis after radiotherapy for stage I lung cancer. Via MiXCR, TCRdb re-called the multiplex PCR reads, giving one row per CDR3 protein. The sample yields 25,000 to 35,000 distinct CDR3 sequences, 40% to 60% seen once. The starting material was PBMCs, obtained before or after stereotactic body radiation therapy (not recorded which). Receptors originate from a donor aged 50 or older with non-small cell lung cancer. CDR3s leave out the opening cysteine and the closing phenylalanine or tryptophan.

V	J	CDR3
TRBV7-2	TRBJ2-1	ASSLVADRSYNEQF
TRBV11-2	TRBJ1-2	ASSWRANYGYT
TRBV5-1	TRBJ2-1	ASSFSSGGYNEQF
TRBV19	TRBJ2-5	ASSIPWGLKETQY
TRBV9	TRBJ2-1	ASSEAPGGGVNEQF
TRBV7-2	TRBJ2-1	ASSSRTSGRSYNEQF
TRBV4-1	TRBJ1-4	ASSQVRQGCNEKLF
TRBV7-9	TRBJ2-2	ASVSGTGELF
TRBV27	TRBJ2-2	ASSFRDSGDTGELF
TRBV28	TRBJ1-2	ASSLGRGYT
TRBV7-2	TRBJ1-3	ASRQGSGNTIY
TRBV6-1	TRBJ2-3	SSSPTTLTDTQY
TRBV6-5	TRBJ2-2	ASSYWGVGELF
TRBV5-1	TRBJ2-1	ASSLGPTNEQF
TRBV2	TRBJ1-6	ASSARTGVSPLH
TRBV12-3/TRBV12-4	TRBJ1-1	ASTVHENTEAF
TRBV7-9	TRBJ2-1	ASSAGPAGQGSYNEQF
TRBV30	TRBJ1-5	ACDAGSGQPQH
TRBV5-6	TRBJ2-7	ASSFGGLAGVDEQY
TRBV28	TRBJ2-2	ASTLAGGTGELF
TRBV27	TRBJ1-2	ASSFSVNYGYT
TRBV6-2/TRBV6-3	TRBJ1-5	ASQDRAGNQPQH
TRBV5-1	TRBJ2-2	ASSPRSGSLGELF
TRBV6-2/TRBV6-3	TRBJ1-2	ASSASGGAFYGYT
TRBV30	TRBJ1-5	AWSTGVNQPQH
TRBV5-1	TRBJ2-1	ASSPLPGVRNEQF
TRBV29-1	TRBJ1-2	CVDSQGNYCYT
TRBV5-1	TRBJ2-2	ASSFTGTPTGELF
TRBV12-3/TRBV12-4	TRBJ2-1	ASSTSGVGVEQF
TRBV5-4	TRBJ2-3	ASSLLGNTDTQY
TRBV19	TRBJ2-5	ASSARLTGGWETQY
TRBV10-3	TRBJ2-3	AISVDSPDTQY
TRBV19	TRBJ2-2	ASRSDPGVTGELF
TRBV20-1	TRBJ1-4	SARGGAQGSTNEKLF
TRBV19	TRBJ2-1	ASSMRQGARNEQF
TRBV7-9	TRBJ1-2	ASSRANYGYT
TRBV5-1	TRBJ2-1	ASSWGTSGRAYNEQF
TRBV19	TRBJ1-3	ASSTGALSGNTIY
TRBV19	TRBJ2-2	ASSPWGTNTGELF
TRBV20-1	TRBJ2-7	SASSGVWDSRYEQY
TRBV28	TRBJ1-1	ASRVAGIYTEAF
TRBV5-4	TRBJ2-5	ASSLAAAQETQY
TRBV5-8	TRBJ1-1	ASSAGQKNTEAF
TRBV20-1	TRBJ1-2	SATDLRVLKGYT